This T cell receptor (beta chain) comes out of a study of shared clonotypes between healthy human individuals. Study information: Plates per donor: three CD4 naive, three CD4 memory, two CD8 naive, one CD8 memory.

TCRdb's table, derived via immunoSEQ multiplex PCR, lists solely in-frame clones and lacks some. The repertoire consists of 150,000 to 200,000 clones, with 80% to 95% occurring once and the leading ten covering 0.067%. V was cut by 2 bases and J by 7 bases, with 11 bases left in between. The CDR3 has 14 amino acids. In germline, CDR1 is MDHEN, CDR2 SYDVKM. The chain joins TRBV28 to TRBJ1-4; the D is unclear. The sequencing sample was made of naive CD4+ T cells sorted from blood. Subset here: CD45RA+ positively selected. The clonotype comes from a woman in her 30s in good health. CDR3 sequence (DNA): TGTGCCAGCAGTTTACTCCAAGACTCTGAAAAACTGTTTTTT. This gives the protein CASSLLQDSEKLFF.